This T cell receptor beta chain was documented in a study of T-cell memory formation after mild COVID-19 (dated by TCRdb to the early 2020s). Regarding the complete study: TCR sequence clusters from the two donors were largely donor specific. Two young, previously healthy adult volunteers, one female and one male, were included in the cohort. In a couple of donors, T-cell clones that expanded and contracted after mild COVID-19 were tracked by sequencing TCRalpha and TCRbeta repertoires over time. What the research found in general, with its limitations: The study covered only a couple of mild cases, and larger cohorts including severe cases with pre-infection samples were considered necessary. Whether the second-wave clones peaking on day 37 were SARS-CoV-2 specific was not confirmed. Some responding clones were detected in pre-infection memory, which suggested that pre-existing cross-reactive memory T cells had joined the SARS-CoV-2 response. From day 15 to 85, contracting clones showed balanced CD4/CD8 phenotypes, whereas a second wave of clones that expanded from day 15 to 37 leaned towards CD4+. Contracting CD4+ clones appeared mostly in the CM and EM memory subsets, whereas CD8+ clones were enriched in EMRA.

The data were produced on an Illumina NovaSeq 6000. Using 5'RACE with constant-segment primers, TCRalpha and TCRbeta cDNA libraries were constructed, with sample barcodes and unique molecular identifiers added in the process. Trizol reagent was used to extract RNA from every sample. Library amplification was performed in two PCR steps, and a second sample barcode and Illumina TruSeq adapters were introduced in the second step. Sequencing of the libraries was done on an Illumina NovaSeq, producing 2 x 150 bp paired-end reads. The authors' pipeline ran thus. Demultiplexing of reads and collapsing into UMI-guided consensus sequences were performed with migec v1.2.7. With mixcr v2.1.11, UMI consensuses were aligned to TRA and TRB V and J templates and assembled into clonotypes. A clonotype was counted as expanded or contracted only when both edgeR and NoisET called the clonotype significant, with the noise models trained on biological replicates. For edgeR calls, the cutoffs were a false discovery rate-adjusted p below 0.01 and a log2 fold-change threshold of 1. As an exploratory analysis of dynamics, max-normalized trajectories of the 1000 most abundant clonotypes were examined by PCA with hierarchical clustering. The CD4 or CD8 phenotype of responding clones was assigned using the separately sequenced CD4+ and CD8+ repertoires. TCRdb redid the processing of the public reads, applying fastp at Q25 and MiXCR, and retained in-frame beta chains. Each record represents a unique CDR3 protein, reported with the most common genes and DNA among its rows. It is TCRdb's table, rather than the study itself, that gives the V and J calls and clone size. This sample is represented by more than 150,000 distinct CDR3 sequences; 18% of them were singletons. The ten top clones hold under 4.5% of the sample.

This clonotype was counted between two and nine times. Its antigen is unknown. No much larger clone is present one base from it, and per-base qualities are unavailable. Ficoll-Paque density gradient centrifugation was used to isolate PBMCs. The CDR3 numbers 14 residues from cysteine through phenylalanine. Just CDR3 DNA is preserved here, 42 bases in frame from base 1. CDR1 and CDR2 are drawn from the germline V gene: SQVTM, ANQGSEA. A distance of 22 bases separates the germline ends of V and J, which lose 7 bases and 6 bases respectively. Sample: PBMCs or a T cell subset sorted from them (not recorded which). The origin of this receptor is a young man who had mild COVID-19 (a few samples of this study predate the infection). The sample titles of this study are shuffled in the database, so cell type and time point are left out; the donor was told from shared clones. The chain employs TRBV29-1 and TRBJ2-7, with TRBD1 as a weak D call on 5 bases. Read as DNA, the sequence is TGCAGCGCCCGTCTCCCTGACAGTTCCCCCGAGCAGTACTTC. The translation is CSARLPDSSPEQYF.